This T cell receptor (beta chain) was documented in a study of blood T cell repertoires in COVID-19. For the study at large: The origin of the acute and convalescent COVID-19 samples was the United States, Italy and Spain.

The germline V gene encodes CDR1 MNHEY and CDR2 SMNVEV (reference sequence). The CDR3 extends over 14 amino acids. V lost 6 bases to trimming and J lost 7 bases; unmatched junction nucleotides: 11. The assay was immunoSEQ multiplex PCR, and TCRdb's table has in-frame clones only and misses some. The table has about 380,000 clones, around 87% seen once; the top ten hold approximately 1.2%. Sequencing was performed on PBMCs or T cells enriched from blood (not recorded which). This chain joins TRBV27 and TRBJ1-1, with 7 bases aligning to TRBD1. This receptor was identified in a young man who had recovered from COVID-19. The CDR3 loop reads CASSTSPGQSEAFF. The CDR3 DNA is TGTGCCAGCAGCACATCCCCGGGACAGAGTGAAGCTTTCTTT.